Listed below are T cell receptor beta chains from one sample, sequenced in a study of blood T cells in healthy people across ages. TCRdb re-called the 5' RACE reads with MiXCR, one entry per CDR3 protein. The sample lists about 630,000 distinct CDR3 sequences, 20% to 25% seen once, with under 4% in the top ten. Sequenced: blood. The receptors come from a man in his 70s in good health. The CDR3 runs from the conserved cysteine through the conserved F or W. D genes are given only for firm matches. For some rows the clone size is stated as once, few or many, or as a class when expanded; others skip it.

TRBV5-4	TRBD2	few	TRBJ2-1	TGTGCCAGCAGCGTGGGCCGGATAGCGGGAGGATGGTCCAGAGACTCCTACAATGAGCAGTTCTTC	CASSVGRIAGGWSRDSYNEQFF
TRBV15	NA	NA	TRBJ1-2	TGTGCCACCAGCAGAGATGAAAAAAACTATGGCTACACCTTC	CATSRDEKNYGYTF
TRBV7-2	NA	few	TRBJ2-3	TGTGCCAGCAGCTCTGCCTCTATCACAGATACGCAGTATTTT	CASSSASITDTQYF
TRBV5-1	NA	NA	TRBJ2-7	TGCGCCAGCAGCTTGGACTTGACAGATTCTTCCTACGAGCAGTACTTC	CASSLDLTDSSYEQYF
TRBV29-1	TRBD2	NA	TRBJ2-7	TGCAGCGTTGTTCAACTAGCGGACACCTACGAGCAGTACTTC	CSVVQLADTYEQYF
TRBV7-2	NA	NA	TRBJ1-4	TGTGCCAGCAGCCCCCCGGACAGCTCAACTAATGAAAAACTGTTTTTT	CASSPPDSSTNEKLFF
TRBV3-1	NA	NA	TRBJ2-1	TGTGCCAGCAGCCAACTCCCCGGGACCCCCAATGAGCAGTTCTTC	CASSQLPGTPNEQFF
TRBV6-1	NA	NA	TRBJ2-1	TGTGCCAGCAGCAAGACAGCCCCCTCCTACAATGAGCAGTTCTTC	CASSKTAPSYNEQFF
TRBV5-5	TRBD2	few	TRBJ2-1	TGTGCCAGCAGTTCGGGGGACAAAGCGTTTCCGACTAGCGGAATAGCCAATGAGCAGTTCTTC	CASSSGDKAFPTSGIANEQFF
TRBV2	TRBD2	few	TRBJ2-7	TGTGCCAGCAGTGAATATCTAGCGGGAGGTAACGAGCAGTACTTC	CASSEYLAGGNEQYF
TRBV12-3/TRBV12-4	TRBD1	NA	TRBJ1-1	TGTGCCAGCAGTTTATGGGCGTTGGGGACAGGGGGGTTCGCTGAAGCTTTCTTT	CASSLWALGTGGFAEAFF
TRBV28	NA	few	TRBJ2-5	TGTGCCACGGGGGACTGCTCCGAGACCCAGTACTTC	CATGDCSETQYF
TRBV9	NA	NA	TRBJ2-1	TGTGCCAGCAGCGTAGTAGGGTTCCATGAGCAGTTCTTC	CASSVVGFHEQFF
TRBV3-1	NA	few	TRBJ2-7	TGTGCCAGCAGACCCCAGGGGACCTACGAGCAGTACTTC	CASRPQGTYEQYF
TRBV7-9	NA	NA	TRBJ2-7	TGTGCCAGCAGCTTAGCGGCTGGGACGCGGGAGCAGTACTTC	CASSLAAGTREQYF
TRBV11-2	TRBD1	NA	TRBJ2-4	TGTGCCAGCAGCTTTGGAGCAGGGGGCACGAAAAACATTCAGTACTTC	CASSFGAGGTKNIQYF
TRBV5-6	TRBD2	few	TRBJ2-1	TGTGCCAGCAGGGACCCTAGCGGGAGGGCTTCCAATGAGCAGTTCTTC	CASRDPSGRASNEQFF
TRBV4-1	NA	few	TRBJ1-1	TGCGCCAGCAGCCAAAGACAGCGAAGCCTCACTGAAGCTTTCTTT	CASSQRQRSLTEAFF
TRBV20-1	NA	many	TRBJ1-4	TGCAGTGCTAGAGGCTACACGCCGGGGGGGGACAATGAAAAACTGTTTTTT	CSARGYTPGGDNEKLFF
TRBV9	TRBD2	NA	TRBJ2-3	TGTGCCAGCAGCCCCGGGACTAGCGGGGGGGCGAGTGATACGCAGTATTTT	CASSPGTSGGASDTQYF
TRBV21-1	NA	NA	TRBJ2-1	TGTGCCAGCAGCAAACTCGTTTCGGAAAGCTGGTACAATGAGCAGTTCTTC	CASSKLVSESWYNEQFF
TRBV2	TRBD1	NA	TRBJ2-4	TGTGCCAGCAGTGTGGAACAGGGGGTAAAAAACATTCAGTACTTC	CASSVEQGVKNIQYF
TRBV7-2	NA	NA	TRBJ1-4	TGTGCCAGCAGCTTAGGGGGGGCTATTGGTGAAAAACTGTTTTTT	CASSLGGAIGEKLFF
TRBV25-1	TRBD2	NA	TRBJ2-5	TGTGCCAGCAGTGAGGGACTAGCGGGAGACCTCCAAGAGACCCAGCACTTC	CASSEGLAGDLQETQHF
TRBV3-1	NA	few	TRBJ2-7	TGTGCCAGCAGCCAACCGGGACCAGCCATAGAGCAGTACTTC	CASSQPGPAIEQYF
TRBV6-5	NA	NA	TRBJ2-1	TGTGCCAGCAGTCAGGACCGTGAGCAGTTCTTC	CASSQDREQFF
TRBV28	TRBD1	many	TRBJ2-1	TGTGCCTCGAGGGACAGCTCCTACAATGAGCAGTTCTTC	CASRDSSYNEQFF
TRBV28	TRBD2	NA	TRBJ2-1	TGTGCCAGCAGTCCCGCGGGGGCGGGAGGTTCGGATGAGCAGTTCTTC	CASSPAGAGGSDEQFF